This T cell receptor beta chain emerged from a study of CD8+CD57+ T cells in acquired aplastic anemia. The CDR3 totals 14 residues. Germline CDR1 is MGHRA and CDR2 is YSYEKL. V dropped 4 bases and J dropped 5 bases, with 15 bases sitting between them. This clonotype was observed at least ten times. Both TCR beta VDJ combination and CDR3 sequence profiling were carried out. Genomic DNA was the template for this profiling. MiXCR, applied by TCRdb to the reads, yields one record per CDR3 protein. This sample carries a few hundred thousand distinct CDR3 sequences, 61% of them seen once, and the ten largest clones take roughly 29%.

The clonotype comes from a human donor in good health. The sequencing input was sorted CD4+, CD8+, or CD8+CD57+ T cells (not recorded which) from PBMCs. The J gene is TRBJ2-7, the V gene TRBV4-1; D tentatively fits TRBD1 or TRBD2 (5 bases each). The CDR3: CASSLGPSDHEQYF. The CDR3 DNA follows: TGCGCCAGCAGCCTGGGACCTTCAGACCACGAGCAGTACTTC.